One sample yielded the 25 T cell receptor beta chains listed below, sequenced in a study of read filtering for tumor transcriptome and immune sequencing. Molecular barcoded adaptors covering alpha/delta and beta/gamma chains were used on around 400 ng RNA. TCRdb recomputed calls from the reads with MiXCR, one row per CDR3 protein. The data contain around 58,000 distinct CDR3 sequences, roughly 13% of them seen just once; the ten biggest clones take up 40% to 55%. The material sequenced was a population of CD138-negative cells sorted from bone marrow. The receptors shown here come from a donor over 35 with multiple myeloma.

A few counts support this clonotype. Since a much larger clone is just one base distant, this may be a read error. V gene TRBV5-1 combines with J gene TRBJ2-7; 11 bases are a match to TRBD2. The CDR3 has 13 amino acids. J was trimmed by 4 bases and V by 5 bases; bases with no gene match: 2. The germline gives CDR1 SGHRS, CDR2 YFSETQ. The CDR3 region is CASRASGGYEQYF. CDR3 nucleotides: TGCGCCAGCAGGGCTAGCGGGGGGTACGAGCAGTACTTC.

About this clonotype itself: A read error may explain this, as a much larger clone is one base away. V is TRBV18 and J is TRBJ2-2; D uncertain. The CDR3 length is 14 residues. V was trimmed by 0 bases and J by 7 bases, leaving 9 bases between them. Germline CDR1 and CDR2: KGHSH and LQKENI. The CDR3 protein is CASSPPGRSGELFF. CDR3 nucleotides: TGTGCCAGCTCACCACCCGGCCGTAGCGGGGAGCTGTTTTTT.

This clonotype was observed at least ten times. The J gene is TRBJ1-4, the V gene TRBV6-5, with a weak D call TRBD1 (5 bases). This CDR3 has 17 residues. The V end was cut by 0 bases, the J end by 0 bases, with 11 bases between. The V gene's germline CDR1 is MNHEY and CDR2 SVGAGI. CDR3 protein: CASSYSHTGATNEKLFF. CDR3 nucleotide sequence: TGTGCCAGCAGTTACTCTCACACAGGAGCAACTAATGAAAAACTGTTTTTT.

About this clonotype: A clone one base away is much larger, so this may be a read error. The chain links TRBV7-9 to TRBJ2-2; D might be TRBD1 (7 bases). Deletions cut 4 bases from V and 6 bases from J, with 15 bases between. This CDR3 contains 15 residues. Germline CDR1 is SEHNR and CDR2 is FQNEAQ (reference sequence). The DNA for the CDR3 is TGTGCCAGCAGCTGCGACAGGGCGGGGCCCGGGGAGCTGTTTTTT. This codes for CASSCDRAGPGELFF.

This clonotype was picked up many times. The V and J genes are TRBV20-1 and TRBJ2-5; unclear D gene. Germline V lookup: CDR1 DFQATT, CDR2 SNEGSKA (reference sequence). The V gene lost 1 base and the J gene lost 5 bases, with 5 bases spanning the gap. The CDR3 has 11 residues. The CDR3 DNA is TGCAGTGCTAGAGCTGGGGAGACCCAGTACTTC. Translation gives CSARAGETQYF.

This clonotype has a handful of counts. The chain employs TRBV29-1 and TRBJ2-1, with a tentative D call TRBD2 (6 bases). Germline loops: CDR1 SQVTM, CDR2 ANQGSEA. This CDR3 has 12 amino acids. V was clipped by 7 bases and J by 6 bases, with 13 bases between them. CDR3 protein: CSALPGVNEQFF. The CDR3 nucleotides are TGCAGCGCCCTCCCGGGGGTCAATGAGCAGTTCTTC.

This rearrangement joins TRBV5-1 to TRBJ1-2; TRBD1 agrees at 7 bases. Trimming at V came to 0 bases and at J to 0 bases, leaving 2 bases not matched to a gene. The germline V gene encodes CDR1 SGHRS and CDR2 YFSETQ. The CDR3 is made up of 15 amino acids. The CDR3, as DNA: TGCGCCAGCAGCTTGGAAACAGGGGCTAACTATGGCTACACCTTC. It yields the protein CASSLETGANYGYTF.

This clonotype was observed at least ten times. As DNA, the CDR3 is TGCAGTGCCAGCCCGTGGGACGTCGGGGCCGGGGAGCTGTTTTTT. It specifies CSASPWDVGAGELFF. V gene TRBV20-1 combines with J gene TRBJ2-2, with D perhaps being TRBD1 or TRBD2 (5 bases each). V lost 6 bases to trimming and J lost 6 bases, with 20 bases between them. The CDR3 extends over 15 amino acids. The germline V gene has CDR1 DFQATT and CDR2 SNEGSKA (reference sequence).

The V call is TRBV19, the J call TRBJ2-3; 11 bases agree with TRBD2. The CDR3 is made up of 19 amino acids. Trimming took 6 bases from V and 6 from J; bases not matched to a gene: 20. Germline assignment: CDR1 LNHDA and CDR2 SQIVND (reference sequence). The CDR3 reads CASRTTGSTSGNELDTQYF. The CDR3 nucleotides read TGTGCCAGTAGGACGACAGGTTCGACTAGCGGGAATGAGCTCGATACGCAGTATTTT.

This clonotype was seen at least ten times. The chain combines TRBV7-3 with TRBJ2-6, with D maybe TRBD2 (5 bases). V dropped 8 bases and J dropped 1 base, with 9 bases sitting between them. The CDR3 runs 14 residues. Germline V gene lookup returns CDR1 SGHTA and CDR2 FQGTGA. The CDR3 sequence is CASQTGSGANVLTF. The CDR3 DNA follows: TGTGCCAGCCAAACGGGGTCTGGGGCCAACGTCCTGACTTTC.

This clonotype was observed at least ten times. The V call is TRBV20-1, the J call TRBJ1-5; D possibly corresponds to TRBD1 (6 bases). V shed 0 bases and J shed 0 bases, with 6 bases lying between them. This CDR3 region has 14 residues. Germline lookup yields CDR1 DFQATT and CDR2 SNEGSKA (reference sequence). CDR3 region: CSAREQGSNQPQHF. CDR3 DNA: TGCAGTGCTAGAGAACAGGGTAGCAATCAGCCCCAGCATTTT.

This clonotype was detected ten times or more. The V gene is TRBV7-3, the J gene TRBJ2-2, with D uncertain. V was cut by 2 bases and J by 1 base, with 8 bases left in between. Germline-derived CDR1 and CDR2 are SGHTA and FQGTGA. CDR3 length: 15 residues. This CDR3 is CASSLRAGNTGELFF. The CDR3 nucleotides read TGTGCCAGCAGCTTACGGGCAGGGAACACCGGGGAGCTGTTTTTT. Filled out from reference TRBV7-3 and TRBJ2-2, the complete variable domain reads GAGVSQTPSNKVTEKGKYVELRCDPISGHTALYWYRQSLGQGPEFLIYFQGTGAADDSGLPNDRFFAVRPEGSVSTLKIQRTERGDSAVYLCASSLRAGNTGELFFGEGSRLTVL.

To note about this clonotype: At one end the junction does not follow the germline gene, possibly because of a read error. The chain is built from TRBV29-1 and TRBJ2-1, with 7 bases fitting TRBD2. Germline-derived CDR1 and CDR2 are SQVTM and ANQGSEA. The CDR3 is 13 amino acids. The DNA of the CDR3 is TGCAGCGCTCCCGGACTAGTCAACAATGAGCAATTCTTC. Protein product: CSAPGLVNNEQFF.

The chain combines TRBV4-1 with TRBJ2-2, with a weak D call TRBD2 (5 bases). The length of the CDR3 is 15 residues. Looked up from germline, CDR1 is MGHRA and CDR2 is YSYEKL. V was cut by 5 bases and J by 3 bases, with 13 bases left in between. The CDR3 region is CASSSREGYTGELFF. The CDR3 DNA sequence: TGCGCCAGCAGCAGTCGGGAAGGGTACACCGGGGAGCTGTTTTTT.

This clonotype was picked up many times. The chain recombines TRBV27 with TRBJ2-4, with TRBD2 identical over 11 bases. Germline V CDR1 and CDR2: MNHEY, SMNVEV (reference sequence). This CDR3 region has 23 residues. Germline trimming cut 4 bases from V and 0 bases from J; bases unmatched to any gene: 23. The CDR3: CASSSRRTGGPGTSGLAKNIQYF. The CDR3, as DNA: TGTGCCAGCAGTTCCCGCAGAACTGGGGGCCCCGGGACTAGCGGTTTAGCCAAAAACATTCAGTACTTC.

There are many counts of this clonotype. The V and J genes are TRBV7-3 and TRBJ1-2; weak D call: TRBD1 (6 bases). The CDR3 loop spans 15 amino acids. Trimming shortened V by 2 bases and J by 7 bases, and 17 bases separated the two germline ends. Germline V gives CDR1 SGHTA, CDR2 FQGTGA. In DNA, the CDR3 is TGTGCCAGCAGCTTATCCCCCGGACAGATTGCTGGCTACACCTTC. This gives the protein CASSLSPGQIAGYTF.

At least ten counts were recorded for this clonotype. The rearrangement joins TRBV5-1 to TRBJ2-1; D may be TRBD2 (5 bases). The CDR3 length is 15 residues. CDR1 and CDR2 (germline): SGHRS, YFSETQ. V was clipped by 1 base and J by 9 bases, with 17 bases between them. In DNA form, the CDR3 reads TGCGCCAGCAGCTTGAAGCCTAGCTCCAACCTTGAGCAGTTCTTC. Residues: CASSLKPSSNLEQFF. Combining the CDR3 with reference TRBV5-1 and TRBJ2-1 gives the whole variable domain KAGVTQTPRYLIKTRGQQVTLSCSPISGHRSVSWYQQTPGQGLQFLFEYFSETQRNKGNFPGRFSGRQFSNSRSEMNVSTLELGDSALYLCASSLKPSSNLEQFFGPGTRLTVL.

This clonotype was seen ten or more times. CDR3 bases: TGTGCCATCCGCCGAGGACAGGGAGAAAAAGAGACCCAGTACTTC. It translates to CAIRRGQGEKETQYF. The chain employs TRBV10-3 and TRBJ2-5, with 8 bases that match TRBD1. V gave up 8 bases and J gave up 3 bases; unmatched junction bases: 11. The V gene's germline CDR1 is ENHRY and CDR2 SYGVKD. The CDR3 runs to 15 residues.

The chain employs TRBV11-3 and TRBJ2-2; no clear D. The CDR3 is 19 residues long. With 2 bases removed from V and 3 bases from J, the gap between germline ends came to 22 bases. Germline-derived CDR1 and CDR2 are SGHNT and YENEEA. The CDR3 DNA sequence: TGTGCCAGCAGCTTATCAGAAGTAGGGCACCGCCTTGACACCGGGGAGCTGTTTTTT. Amino acids: CASSLSEVGHRLDTGELFF.

This clonotype was counted only a few times. A read error may be the cause here, since a much bigger clone is one base away. The chain carries TRBV7-9 and TRBJ2-1; TRBD2 matches 9 bases. Trimming at V came to 2 bases and at J to 7 bases, leaving 9 bases not matched to a gene. This CDR3 is 16 amino acids long. CDR1 and CDR2 from the germline V gene are SEHNR and FQNEAQ (reference sequence). CDR3 bases: TGTGCCAGCAGCTTAATGGTCGCGGGAGGGCCTAATGAGCAGTTCTTC. It encodes CASSLMVAGGPNEQFF.

This clonotype was detected many times. This chain links TRBV6-5 with TRBJ1-1, with D perhaps matching TRBD1 (5 bases). This CDR3 spans 15 amino acids. The germline gives CDR1 MNHEY, CDR2 SVGAGI. V was pared by 3 bases and J by 2 bases, with 13 bases between. The CDR3 loop is CASSYPGGRNTEAFF. The DNA of the CDR3 is TGTGCCAGCAGTTATCCCGGGGGTAGAAACACTGAAGCTTTCTTT.

This clonotype was seen repeatedly, ten times or more. This rearrangement joins TRBV7-9 to TRBJ2-7; D might be TRBD2 (5 bases). The CDR3 length is 14 residues. Trimming removed 1 base from V and 2 bases from J, with 9 bases in between. The V gene's germline CDR1 is SEHNR and CDR2 FQNEAQ (reference sequence). The CDR3 loop reads CASSLGGRAYEQYF. DNA of the CDR3: TGTGCCAGCAGCTTAGGAGGGAGAGCCTACGAGCAGTACTTC.

The table lists this clonotype with many counts. The chain links TRBV6-5 to TRBJ2-2; D call uncertain. Per the germline V gene, CDR1 is MNHEY and CDR2 is SVGAGI. The CDR3 length is 13 residues. The ends were cut back, 8 bases at V and 6 bases at J, with 13 bases in the middle. CDR3 sequence reads: CASRMTIPGELFF. CDR3 DNA sequence: TGTGCCAGCCGGATGACAATACCCGGGGAGCTGTTTTTT.

J is TRBJ1-1 and V is TRBV20-1; TRBD1 matches at 9 bases. The CDR3 spans 14 residues. The germline V gene has CDR1 DFQATT and CDR2 SNEGSKA (reference sequence). V lost 6 bases, J lost 4 bases, and 9 bases stayed unmatched. This CDR3 reads CSAVWGQGRTEAFF. CDR3 coding DNA: TGCAGTGCGGTTTGGGGACAGGGTCGCACTGAAGCTTTCTTT.

This clonotype was detected ten times or more. The V gene is TRBV5-6, the J gene TRBJ2-2, with TRBD1 as a possible D gene (6 bases). The CDR3 runs 15 residues. Per the germline V gene, CDR1 is SGHDT and CDR2 is YYEEEE. The V end lost 2 bases, the J end lost 0 bases, and 8 bases lay between the germline ends. CDR3 nucleotide sequence: TGTGCCAGCAGCTTCGGGACAACGAACACCGGGGAGCTGTTTTTT. It translates to CASSFGTTNTGELFF.